These T cell receptor beta chains were read from a single sample in a study of T cell responses to AZD1222 COVID-19 vaccine. Assay: immunoSEQ multiplex PCR; the TCRdb copy retains only in-frame clones and omits some. The repertoire consists of 100,000 to 150,000 clones, with about 88% occurring once and the leading ten covering under 4.5%. Here the sequenced sample was peripheral blood, taken on day 0 of AZD1222 vaccination. The source is an adult in good health. Both conserved end residues are part of each CDR3. Each record gives: J gene, D gene, clone size, V gene, CDR3 DNA, CDR3 protein. A D gene is named only where the DNA matches it firmly. Not all rows give a size; the values are once, few, many and, for expanded clones, a class.

TRBJ2-1 TRBD2 - TRBV27 TGTGCCAGCAGTCCTACCCTCCGCCTAGCGGGAGGGCCCGGGAGGTATTACGATGAGCAGTTCTTC CASSPTLRLAGGPGRYYDEQFF
TRBJ2-1 TRBD1 - TRBV11-2 TGTGCCAGCAGCCGTAGGGGACAGCACAATGAGCAGTTCTTC CASSRRGQHNEQFF
TRBJ2-3 - - TRBV3-1/TRBV3-2 TGTGCCAGCAGTTTCGATAGCCCCGCACCAGGCATTACAGATACGCAGTATTTT CASSFDSPAPGITDTQYF
TRBJ1-4 - - TRBV6-5 TGTGCCAGCAGCCCGGACAGCTGGAATGAAAAACTGTTTTTT CASSPDSWNEKLFF
TRBJ2-1 TRBD2 - TRBV10-3 TGTGCCATCAGTGAGTCGTTTGGACTAGCGTACAATGAGCAGTTCTTC CAISESFGLAYNEQFF
TRBJ1-1 - once TRBV7-3 TGTGCCAGCAGCTTAATGGTCGTGAGGAACACTGAAGCTTTCTTT CASSLMVVRNTEAFF
TRBJ1-4 - - TRBV4-2 TGTGCCAGCAGCCAAGGGGCAACTAATGAAAAACTGTTTTTT CASSQGATNEKLFF
TRBJ2-3 TRBD2 - TRBV28 TGTGCCAGCAGTCCAACGGCACGACTAGCGGGAGAGGCAGATACGCAGTATTTT CASSPTARLAGEADTQYF
TRBJ1-4 TRBD1 - TRBV28 TGTGCCAGCAGTTCGTCAGGACAGGGGCGAAATGAAAAACTGTTTTTT CASSSSGQGRNEKLFF
TRBJ1-4 - - TRBV7-9 TGTGCCAGCAGCGTAACAGGTGAAAAACTGTTTTTT CASSVTGEKLFF
TRBJ1-1 - few TRBV19 TGTGCCAGTAGTGAAGCGGTTAGGACTGAAGCTTTCTTT CASSEAVRTEAFF
TRBJ1-2 - - TRBV19 TGTGCCAGTAGTATAAACCTTAACTATGGCTACACCTTC CASSINLNYGYTF
TRBJ1-5 - - TRBV6-2/TRBV6-3 TGTGCCAGCAGTCGGGGCCAGCCCCAGCATTTT CASSRGQPQHF
TRBJ1-4 TRBD1 - TRBV30 TGTGCCTGGAGTGAGGACAGGGGGCCTGAAAAACTGTTTTTT CAWSEDRGPEKLFF
TRBJ1-2 TRBD1 few TRBV11-2 TGTGCCAGCAGATTGGACAGGGGCACGGAGTCGCGATATGGCTACACCTTC CASRLDRGTESRYGYTF
TRBJ1-1 TRBD1 - TRBV27 TGTGCCAGCAGTCCGGACAGGGGGACTGAAGCTTTCTTT CASSPDRGTEAFF
TRBJ1-5 TRBD1 - TRBV30 TGTGCCTGGAGCCGTGGGACAGGGCCGGGGCAGCCCCAGCATTTT CAWSRGTGPGQPQHF
TRBJ1-3 - - TRBV4-3 TGCGCCAGCAGCCAAGGGCTCAGGGTGGAAAACACCATATATTTT CASSQGLRVENTIYF
TRBJ1-1 - - TRBV6-6 TGTGCCAGCAGCCGGGGGACGGTGAACACTGAAGCTTTCTTT CASSRGTVNTEAFF
TRBJ2-7 - - TRBV10-3 TGTGCCACCCGCAATGAAGCTAGCTCCTACGAGCAGTACTTC CATRNEASSYEQYF
TRBJ2-7 TRBD2 - TRBV27 TGTGCCAGCAGTCCCCTAAGCGGGAGGGCCGCGGGTGAGCAGTACTTC CASSPLSGRAAGEQYF
TRBJ1-2 - - TRBV7-9 TGTGCCAGCAGCCTAATTACAGGACGGTATGGCTACACCTTC CASSLITGRYGYTF
TRBJ2-6 - - TRBV19 TGTGCCAGTCAATATGTTTCCTCTGGGGCCAACGTCCTGGCTTTC CASQYVSSGANVLAF
TRBJ1-1 - - TRBV14 TGTGCCAGCAGCCGTTATCAGGGACCTGAAGCTTTCTTT CASSRYQGPEAFF
TRBJ2-2 - - TRBV24-1 TGTGCCACCAGTGATAAGGGAACTTGGTCAACCGGGGAGCTGTTTTTT CATSDKGTWSTGELFF
TRBJ1-5 - - TRBV27 TGTGCCAGCAGCCCCCCCGGGGGGACGGGTCAGCCCCAGCATTTT CASSPPGGTGQPQHF
TRBJ2-1 TRBD2 - TRBV4-1 TGCGCCAGCAGCCCCAGCCAGCCCGGGAGGACCTCCTACAATGAGCAGTTCTTC CASSPSQPGRTSYNEQFF
TRBJ1-1 TRBD1 - TRBV29-1 TGCAGCGTGGCCCCTCAGGGGGAGACTGAAGCTTTCTTT CSVAPQGETEAFF
TRBJ1-1 TRBD1 - TRBV7-9 TGTGCCAGCAGAAACACAGGGGGGACTGAAGCTTTCTTT CASRNTGGTEAFF
TRBJ2-7 - - TRBV7-3 TGTGCCAGCAGCTTCGGTCCCTCCTACGAGCAGTACTTC CASSFGPSYEQYF
TRBJ2-7 TRBD1 - TRBV7-8 TGTGCCAGCAGTTCTACCGGGACAGCCTACGAGCAGTACTTC CASSSTGTAYEQYF
TRBJ2-1 TRBD2 - TRBV24-1 TGTGCCACCAGTGATCCTAGCGGGGGGCCCTACAATGAGCAGTTCTTC CATSDPSGGPYNEQFF
TRBJ2-3 - - TRBV5-4 TGTGCCAGCAGCTCACGGACAAGCACAGATACGCAGTATTTT CASSSRTSTDTQYF
TRBJ2-7 - - TRBV27 TGTGCCAGCAGTTTATCCCCTCAAACCTACGAGCAGTACTTC CASSLSPQTYEQYF
TRBJ1-4 TRBD1 - TRBV28 TGTGCCAGCAGCCGACAGGGGGTGAATGAAAAACTGTTTTTT CASSRQGVNEKLFF
TRBJ1-4 - - TRBV7-9 TGTGCCAGCAGCTTAATGCAGGGAGGTGAAAAACTGTTTTTT CASSLMQGGEKLFF
TRBJ2-5 - once TRBV11-2 TGTGCCAGCAGCTTGACTACCAGAGAGACCCAGTACTTC CASSLTTRETQYF
TRBJ1-2 TRBD1 - TRBV24-1 TGTGCCACCAGTGATACTACAGGGGGGAGCTATGGCTACACCTTC CATSDTTGGSYGYTF
TRBJ1-6 - once TRBV5-1 TGCGCCAGCAGCTTGGACGCACAGGGAGGTTCACCCCTCCACTTT CASSLDAQGGSPLHF
TRBJ1-4 - - TRBV18 TGTGCCAGCTCACCAAAGTCCGGGAGACTGTTTTTT CASSPKSGRLFF